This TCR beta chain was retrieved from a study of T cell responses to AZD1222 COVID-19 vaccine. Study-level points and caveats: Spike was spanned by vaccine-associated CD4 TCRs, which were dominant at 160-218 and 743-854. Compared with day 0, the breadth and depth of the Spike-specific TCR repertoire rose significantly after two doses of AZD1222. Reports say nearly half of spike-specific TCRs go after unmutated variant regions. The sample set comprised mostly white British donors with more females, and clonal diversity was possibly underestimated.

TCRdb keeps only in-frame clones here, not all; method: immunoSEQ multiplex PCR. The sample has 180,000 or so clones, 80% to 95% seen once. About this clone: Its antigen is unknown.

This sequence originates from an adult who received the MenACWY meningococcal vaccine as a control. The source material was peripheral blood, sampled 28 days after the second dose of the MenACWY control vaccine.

CDR3 amino acids: CASFLGRGNTEAFF. The CDR3 DNA sequence: TGTGCCAGCTTTTTGGGTCGGGGGAACACTGAAGCTTTCTTT. This chain uses TRBV7-9 with TRBJ1-1; no clear D gene. The CDR3 sequence is 14 residues long. Trimming cost V 8 bases and J 1 base, with 14 bases left between them. Germline V gene lookup returns CDR1 SEHNR and CDR2 FQNEAQ (reference sequence). Complete variable domain (other parts from reference TRBV7-9 and TRBJ1-1): DTGVSQNPRHKITKRGQNVTFRCDPISEHNRLYWYRQTLGQGPEFLTYFQNEAQLEKSRLLSDRFSAERPKGSFSTLEIQRTEQGDSAMYLCASFLGRGNTEAFFGQGTRLTVV.